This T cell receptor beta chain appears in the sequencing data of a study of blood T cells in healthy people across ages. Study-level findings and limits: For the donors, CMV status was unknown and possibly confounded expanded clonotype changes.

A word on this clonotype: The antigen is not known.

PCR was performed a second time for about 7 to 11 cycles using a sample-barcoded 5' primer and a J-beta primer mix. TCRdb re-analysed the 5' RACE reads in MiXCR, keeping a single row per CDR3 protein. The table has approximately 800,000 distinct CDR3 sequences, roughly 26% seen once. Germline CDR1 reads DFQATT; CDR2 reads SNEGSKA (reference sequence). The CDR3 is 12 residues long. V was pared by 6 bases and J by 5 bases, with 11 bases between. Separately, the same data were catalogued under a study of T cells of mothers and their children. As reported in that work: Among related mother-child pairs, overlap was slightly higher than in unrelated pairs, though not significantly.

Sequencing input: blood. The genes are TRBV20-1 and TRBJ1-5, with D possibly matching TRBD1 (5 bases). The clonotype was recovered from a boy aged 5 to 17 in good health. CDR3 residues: CSAGTHDQPQHF. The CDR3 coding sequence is TGCAGTGCCGGGACTCATGATCAGCCCCAGCATTTT.